This T cell receptor (beta chain) was observed in a study of T cell changes during pregnancy in multiple sclerosis. The protocol was immunoSEQ multiplex PCR, while the TCRdb copy is restricted to in-frame clones and leaves out a portion. Among about 75,000 clones, approximately 90% were seen once, and the ten largest hold about 0.42%. This CDR3 comprises 16 residues. Losses at the gene ends were 6 bases for V and 7 bases for J; bases not matched to a gene: 10. Germline values: CDR1 LGHNT, CDR2 FRNRAP. J is TRBJ2-1 and V is TRBV12-5, with 12 bases that match TRBD2. The sequences come from CD4+ T cells from peripheral blood mononuclear cells, collected before pregnancy. The clonotype comes from a female donor with multiple sclerosis, enrolled in a pregnancy study. This CDR3 reads CASGSSGRAGGNEQFF. CDR3 sequence (DNA): TGTGCTAGTGGATCTAGCGGGAGGGCCGGTGGTAATGAGCAGTTCTTC.